This T cell receptor beta chain was profiled in a study of T cell responses to AZD1222 COVID-19 vaccine. Study-wide points: Females outnumbered males among donors, who were mostly white British; clonal diversity was possibly underestimated. Baseline testing showed seropositivity in only a handful of AZD1222 recipients. Without day 14 samples, only post-peak T cell repertoires were studied.

Remarks on this clone: Its antigen remains unidentified.

Trimming removed 3 bases at V and 5 bases at J, with 20 bases between. Germline CDR1 LNHDA, CDR2 SQIVND (reference sequence). CDR3 length equals 17 residues. The data were produced by immunoSEQ multiplex PCR, yet TCRdb's version contains in-frame clones alone and is incomplete. The sample contains 130,000 to 150,000 clones, 92% of which appear only once. The genes are TRBV19 and TRBJ1-5; the D is unclear. Material: peripheral blood, obtained on day 0 of AZD1222 vaccination. The clonotype was recovered from an adult in good health. The CDR3 DNA follows: TGTGCCAGTAGTATTGGCGGGGAGTCGTGGAGTGATCAGCCCCAGCATTTT. Amino acid sequence: CASSIGGESWSDQPQHF.